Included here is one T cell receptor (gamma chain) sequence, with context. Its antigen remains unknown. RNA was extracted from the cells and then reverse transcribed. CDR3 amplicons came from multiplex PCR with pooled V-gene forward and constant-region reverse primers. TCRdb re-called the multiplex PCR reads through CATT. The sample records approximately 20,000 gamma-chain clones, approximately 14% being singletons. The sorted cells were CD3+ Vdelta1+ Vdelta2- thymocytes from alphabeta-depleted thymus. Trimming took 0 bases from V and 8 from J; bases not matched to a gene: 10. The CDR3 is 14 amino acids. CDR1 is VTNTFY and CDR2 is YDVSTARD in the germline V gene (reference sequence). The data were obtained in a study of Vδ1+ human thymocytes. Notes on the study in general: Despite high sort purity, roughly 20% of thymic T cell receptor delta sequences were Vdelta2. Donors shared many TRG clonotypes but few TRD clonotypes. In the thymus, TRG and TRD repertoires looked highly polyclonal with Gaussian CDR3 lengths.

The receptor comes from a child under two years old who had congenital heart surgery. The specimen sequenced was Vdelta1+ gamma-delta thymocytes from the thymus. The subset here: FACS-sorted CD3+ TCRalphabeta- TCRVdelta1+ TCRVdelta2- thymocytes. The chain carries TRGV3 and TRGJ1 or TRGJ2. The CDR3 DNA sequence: TGTGCCACCTGGGACAGGCGTTCCCTTCATAAGAAACTCTTT. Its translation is CATWDRRSLHKKLF.